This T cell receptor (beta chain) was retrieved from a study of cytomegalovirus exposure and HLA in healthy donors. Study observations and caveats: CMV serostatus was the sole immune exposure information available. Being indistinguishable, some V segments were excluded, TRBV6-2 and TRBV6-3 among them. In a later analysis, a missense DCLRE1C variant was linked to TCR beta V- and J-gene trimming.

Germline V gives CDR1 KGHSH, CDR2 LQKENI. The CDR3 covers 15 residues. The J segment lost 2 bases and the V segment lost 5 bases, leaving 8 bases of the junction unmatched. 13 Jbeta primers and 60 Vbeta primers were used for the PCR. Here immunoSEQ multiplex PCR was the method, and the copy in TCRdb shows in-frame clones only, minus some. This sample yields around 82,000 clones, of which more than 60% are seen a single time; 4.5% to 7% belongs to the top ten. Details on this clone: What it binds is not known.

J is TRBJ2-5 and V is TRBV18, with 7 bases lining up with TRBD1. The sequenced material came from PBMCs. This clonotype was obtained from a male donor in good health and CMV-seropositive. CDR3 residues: CASSSQQTGQETQYF. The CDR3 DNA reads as TGTGCCAGCTCATCTCAACAGACAGGGCAAGAGACCCAGTACTTC.